The 24 T cell receptor beta chains below were found in one sample sequenced in a study of blood T cell repertoires in COVID-19. The table came from immunoSEQ multiplex PCR; TCRdb's copy has only in-frame clones and leaves some out. The sample includes roughly 240,000 clones, more than 70% of them seen just once. The sequenced sample consisted of PBMCs or T cells enriched from blood (not recorded which). These receptors all stem from a woman between 50 and 59 years old who had recovered from COVID-19.

This clone was counted a single time. This sequence joins TRBV10-3 and TRBJ2-6; 11 bases map to TRBD1. V was pared by 7 bases and J by 0 bases, with 2 bases of the junction left unmatched. Germline lookup yields CDR1 ENHRY and CDR2 SYGVKD. The length of the CDR3 is 16 residues. The CDR3 here is CAITGTGGSGANVLTF. The DNA of the CDR3 is TGTGCCATCACCGGGACAGGGGGCTCTGGGGCCAACGTCCTGACTTTC.

The V call is TRBV11-2, the J call TRBJ1-4; TRBD1 matches at 10 bases. Germline V CDR1 and CDR2: SGHAT, FQNNGV. CDR3 length: 18 residues. The V gene end was trimmed by 4 bases and the J gene end by 3 bases; junction bases not matched to a gene: 11. CDR3 nucleotides: TGTGCCAGCAGCTCCTTAAAAGGGACAGGGGTAGCTAATGAAAAACTGTTTTTT. It codes for CASSSLKGTGVANEKLFF.

The chain links TRBV5-1 to TRBJ1-1; 8 bases fit TRBD1. The CDR3 consists of 14 residues. Trimming took 4 bases from V and 1 from J; bases not matched to a gene: 3. In germline, CDR1 is SGHRS, CDR2 YFSETQ. The CDR3 is CASSQGTGNTEAFF. Here the CDR3 DNA reads TGCGCCAGCAGCCAAGGGACAGGGAACACTGAAGCTTTCTTT.

This chain connects TRBV6-5 to TRBJ2-7; 11 nucleotides align to TRBD1. V was clipped by 6 bases and J by 3 bases; unmatched bases: 7. CDR1 is MNHEY and CDR2 is SVGAGI in the germline V gene. The CDR3 length is 15 residues. CDR3 amino acids: CASRYGQGANYEQYF. DNA of the CDR3: TGTGCCAGCAGGTATGGACAGGGGGCTAACTACGAGCAGTACTTC.

The gene calls are TRBV19 and TRBJ1-5, with D maybe TRBD1 (6 bases). The CDR3 is made up of 14 amino acids. The V gene lost 4 bases and the J gene lost 3 bases, with 10 bases spanning the gap. The germline V gene encodes CDR1 LNHDA and CDR2 SQIVND (reference sequence). Here the CDR3 DNA reads TGTGCCAGTAGTAGCGGACAGTTCAATCAGCCCCAGCATTTT. This gives the protein CASSSGQFNQPQHF.

V is TRBV30 and J is TRBJ2-3; 9 bases agree with TRBD2. Looked up from germline, CDR1 is GTSNPN and CDR2 is SVGIG (reference sequence). The V segment lost 3 bases and the J segment 0 bases; nucleotides outside the gene matches: 4. The CDR3 runs to 15 residues. This chain's CDR3 is CAWRWTSASTDTQYF. CDR3 nucleotide sequence: TGTGCCTGGAGATGGACTAGCGCGAGCACAGATACGCAGTATTTT. The complete variable domain, with remaining parts taken from reference TRBV30 and TRBJ2-3, reads SQTIHQWPATLVQPVGSPLSLECTVEGTSNPNLYWYRQAAGRGLQLLFYSVGIGQISSEVPQNLSASRPQDRQFILSSKKLLLSDSGFYLCAWRWTSASTDTQYFGPGTRLTVL.

The chain couples TRBV5-1 to TRBJ1-4, with TRBD1 identical over 8 bases. CDR1 and CDR2 (germline): SGHRS, YFSETQ. CDR3 length equals 14 residues. J gave up 5 bases and V 4 bases, and 4 bases lay outside the gene matches. The CDR3 coding sequence is TGCGCCAGCAGCCCGGACAGGGAGAATGAAAAACTGTTTTTT. It specifies CASSPDRENEKLFF.

The rearrangement joins TRBV2 to TRBJ2-3; 11 bases match TRBD2. V lost 7 bases, J lost 6 bases, and 6 bases stayed unmatched. There are 14 residues in the CDR3. Germline V CDR1 and CDR2: SNHLY, FYNNEI. For the CDR3, the DNA is TGTGCCAGCAAGACTAGCGGGGTTTCGGATACGCAGTATTTT. Amino acid sequence: CASKTSGVSDTQYF.

The rearrangement joins TRBV19 to TRBJ2-5; D remains ambiguous. There are 15 residues in the CDR3. The germline V gene has CDR1 LNHDA and CDR2 SQIVND (reference sequence). Trimming pared 0 bases from V and 2 bases from J, leaving 10 bases between. CDR3 protein: CASSIDITFQETQYF. CDR3 sequence (DNA): TGTGCCAGTAGTATAGATATAACATTTCAAGAGACCCAGTACTTC.

V usage is TRBV28 and J usage is TRBJ1-5; D is unclear. The germline gives CDR1 MDHEN, CDR2 SYDVKM. The V gene lost 6 bases and the J gene lost 3 bases, with 6 bases spanning the gap. The CDR3 contains 12 residues. CDR3 in DNA: TGTGCCAGCAGGTGGGCCAATCAGCCCCAGCATTTT. Its protein product is CASRWANQPQHF.

The chain carries TRBV11-2 and TRBJ1-6; D may be TRBD1 (6 bases). Germline values: CDR1 SGHAT, CDR2 FQNNGV. The CDR3 sequence is 15 residues long. The V gene lost 5 bases and the J gene lost 2 bases, with 10 bases spanning the gap. The CDR3: CASSPTGAYNSPLHF. In DNA form, the CDR3 reads TGTGCCAGCAGCCCGACAGGAGCCTATAATTCACCCCTCCACTTT.

This clone was recorded many times. The chain employs TRBV6-5 and TRBJ1-2; no reliable D call. This CDR3 is 12 amino acids long. Germline V gene data show CDR1 as MNHEY and CDR2 as SVGAGI. With 4 bases removed from V and 1 base from J, the gap between germline ends came to 4 bases. The CDR3: CASSSNNYGYTF. For the CDR3, the DNA is TGTGCCAGCAGTTCTAATAACTATGGCTACACCTTC.

The rearrangement joins TRBV5-5 to TRBJ1-1; no clear D gene. From germline, CDR1 is SGHKS and CDR2 YYEKEE (reference sequence). The ends were cut back, 1 base at V and 0 bases at J, with 7 bases in the middle. This CDR3 comprises 14 residues. This chain's CDR3 is CASSLLGMNTEAFF. The CDR3 coding sequence is TGTGCCAGCAGCTTGCTCGGGATGAACACTGAAGCTTTCTTT.

This chain links TRBV27 with TRBJ1-2; no clear D. Deletions cut 3 bases from V and 8 bases from J, with 19 bases between. Looked up from germline, CDR1 is MNHEY and CDR2 is SMNVEV (reference sequence). The CDR3 covers 15 residues. This chain's CDR3 is CASSFALGVTGGYTF. The CDR3 DNA sequence: TGTGCCAGCAGTTTCGCCCTCGGGGTCACGGGGGGCTACACCTTC.

V gene TRBV7-3 combines with J gene TRBJ1-2; D is uncertain. Per the germline V gene, CDR1 is SGHTA and CDR2 is FQGTGA. The CDR3 consists of 13 residues. Trimming pared 5 bases from V and 7 bases from J, leaving 14 bases between. The CDR3 bases are TGTGCCAGCAGCGCGACCCAGGCCGGTGGCTACACCTTC. Translation: CASSATQAGGYTF.

The V and J genes are TRBV9 and TRBJ1-1; 8 positions match TRBD1. V lost 4 bases, J lost 5 bases, and 4 bases stayed unmatched. Germline CDR1 SGDLS, CDR2 YYNGEE. The CDR3 totals 13 residues. CDR3 loop: CASSPGQGTEAFF. CDR3 DNA: TGTGCCAGCAGCCCAGGACAGGGAACTGAAGCTTTCTTT.

The chain combines TRBV29-1 with TRBJ1-2; D is perhaps TRBD1 (5 bases). Between the trimmed V and J ends, which lost 5 bases and 6 bases, there was a span of 22 bases. Germline V lookup: CDR1 SQVTM, CDR2 ANQGSEA. The CDR3 runs 15 residues. This chain's CDR3 is CSVTGGGIGPHGYTF. The CDR3 region has the DNA TGCAGCGTTACGGGCGGGGGAATTGGGCCCCATGGCTACACCTTC.

The table lists this clone with a count of one. The chain links TRBV27 to TRBJ1-2, with 8 bases identical to TRBD1. This CDR3 spans 15 amino acids. The junction had 13 bases not matched to a gene; V was cut back by 5 bases and J by 8 bases. CDR1 and CDR2 from the germline V gene are MNHEY and SMNVEV (reference sequence). CDR3 in amino acids: CASSPGTGLIGGYTF. As DNA, the CDR3 is TGTGCCAGCAGTCCCGGGACAGGACTGATTGGGGGCTACACCTTC.

Only one count was recorded for this clone. V usage is TRBV27 and J usage is TRBJ2-6; a possible D gene is TRBD2 (6 bases). CDR1 and CDR2 from the germline V gene are MNHEY and SMNVEV (reference sequence). This CDR3 is built from 19 residues. V lost 1 base and J lost 0, with 16 bases in between. The CDR3 loop reads CASSLFGGVTNSGANVLTF. The CDR3, as DNA: TGTGCCAGCAGTTTATTCGGAGGGGTCACAAACTCTGGGGCCAACGTCCTGACTTTC.

The chain is built from TRBV7-2 and TRBJ2-7; 10 bases map to TRBD2. The germline V gene has CDR1 SGHTA and CDR2 FQGNSA. The CDR3 runs to 16 residues. V lost 5 bases, J lost 2 bases, and 9 bases stayed unmatched. The chain's CDR3 is CASSLTRGLATYEQYF. CDR3 bases: TGTGCCAGCAGCCTTACCCGGGGACTAGCGACCTACGAGCAGTACTTC.

This chain joins TRBV9 and TRBJ2-3; D call uncertain. From germline, CDR1 is SGDLS and CDR2 YYNGEE. The length of the CDR3 is 14 residues. V was trimmed by 3 bases and J by 2 bases, leaving 10 bases between them. The CDR3 protein is CASSADFVTDTQYF. CDR3 bases: TGTGCCAGCAGCGCCGACTTTGTCACAGATACGCAGTATTTT.

The chain carries TRBV29-1 and TRBJ2-3; 15 bases line up with TRBD2. The V gene's germline CDR1 is SQVTM and CDR2 ANQGSEA. The V and J ends lost 6 bases and 5 bases, in that order; junction bases with no gene match: 12. The CDR3 covers 17 residues. As DNA, the CDR3 is TGCAGCGTGCAGGGGTCTGGGACTAGCGGGAGGTTAGATACGCAGTATTTT. This gives the protein CSVQGSGTSGRLDTQYF.

As to this clone: A read error may account for a junction end that differs from germline. V gene TRBV11-1 combines with J gene TRBJ2-7; D is uncertain. CDR1 is SGHAT, CDR2 FQDESV, per germline (reference sequence). The CDR3 runs to 12 residues. The CDR3 bases are TGTGCCAGCAGCTTAGAAAATTACGGGCAGTACTTC. It encodes CASSLENYGQYF.

This clone was detected only once. The chain joins TRBV7-8 to TRBJ1-4, with 9 bases that match TRBD1. Per germline, CDR1 SGHVS and CDR2 FQNEAQ. V was pared by 5 bases and J by 5 bases, with 6 bases of the junction left unmatched. This CDR3 region has 15 residues. CDR3: CASSASGTGNEKLFF. The CDR3 nucleotides read TGTGCCAGCAGCGCCTCCGGGACAGGGAATGAAAAACTGTTTTTT.